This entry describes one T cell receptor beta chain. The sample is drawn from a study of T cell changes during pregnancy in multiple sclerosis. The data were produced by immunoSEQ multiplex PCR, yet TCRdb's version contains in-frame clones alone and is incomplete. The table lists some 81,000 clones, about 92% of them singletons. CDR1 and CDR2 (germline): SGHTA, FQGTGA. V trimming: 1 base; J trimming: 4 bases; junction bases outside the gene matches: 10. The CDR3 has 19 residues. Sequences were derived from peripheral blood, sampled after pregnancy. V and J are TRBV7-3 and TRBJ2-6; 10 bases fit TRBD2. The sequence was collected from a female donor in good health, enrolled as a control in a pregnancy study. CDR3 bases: TGTGCCAGCAGCTTAAGGCCTAGCGGGGGCCTGAGGGGGGCCAACGTCCTGACTTTC. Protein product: CASSLRPSGGLRGANVLTF. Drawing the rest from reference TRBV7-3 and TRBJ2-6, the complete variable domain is GAGVSQTPSNKVTEKGKYVELRCDPISGHTALYWYRQSLGQGPEFLIYFQGTGAADDSGLPNDRFFAVRPEGSVSTLKIQRTERGDSAVYLCASSLRPSGGLRGANVLTFGAGSRLTVL.